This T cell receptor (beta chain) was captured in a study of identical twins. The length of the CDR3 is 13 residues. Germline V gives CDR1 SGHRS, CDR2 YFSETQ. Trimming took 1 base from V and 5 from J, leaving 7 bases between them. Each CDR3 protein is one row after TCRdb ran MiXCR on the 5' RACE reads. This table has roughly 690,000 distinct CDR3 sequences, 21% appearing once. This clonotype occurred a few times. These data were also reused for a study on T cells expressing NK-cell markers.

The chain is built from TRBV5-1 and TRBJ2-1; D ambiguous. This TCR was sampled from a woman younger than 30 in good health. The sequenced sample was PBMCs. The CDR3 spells CASSLWTHNEQFF. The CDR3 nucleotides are TGCGCCAGCAGCTTGTGGACCCACAATGAGCAGTTCTTC.